This TCR beta chain was found in a study of early T cells in non-severe SARS-CoV-2 infection. Unique molecular identifiers were added to individual cDNA molecules. Using its own MiXCR run on the 5' RACE reads, TCRdb lists one record per CDR3 protein. The table includes over 50,000 distinct CDR3 sequences, 11% detected once. Overall study findings and caveats: Clonotype matching in VDJdb favored anti-spike CD8 responses and did not capture private and CD4 specificities.

The sample holds a few counts of this clonotype. No antigen is known for it. V was trimmed by 3 bases and J by 10 bases, leaving 12 bases between them. Per the germline V gene, CDR1 is MNHNY and CDR2 is SVGAGI (reference sequence). This CDR3 contains 12 residues. The sample comprised whole blood. This chain connects TRBV6-6 to TRBJ1-2; no clear D gene. The sequence came from an adult who was a healthcare worker with PCR-confirmed SARS-CoV-2 infection or an uninfected control (not recorded which). DNA for the CDR3: TGTGCCAGCAGTTATAATCCGGACTACTACACCTTC. It codes for CASSYNPDYYTF.